These T cell receptor beta chains were read from a single sample in a study of blood T cell repertoires in COVID-19. Libraries were prepared by immunoSEQ multiplex PCR; TCRdb keeps only in-frame clonotypes and omits some of them. Of fewer than 200,000 clones listed, around 82% were seen once; the top ten hold about 1.2%. Sequences were obtained from peripheral blood. The receptors come from a man aged 60 to 69 who had recovered from COVID-19. The CDR3 runs from the conserved cysteine through the conserved F or W. The D gene is left open where the match is weak. Expanded clones are given a class, and other clones once, few, many or no size at all.

clone_size d_call cdr3_length j_call v_call cdr3_nt cdr3_aa
. . 16 TRBJ1-6 TRBV21-1 TGTGCCAGCAGCAGGCACATTGAAGCCTATAATTCACCCCTCCACTTT CASSRHIEAYNSPLHF
. . 14 TRBJ2-2 TRBV21-1 TGTGCCAGCAGCAATTCTCGGAACACCGGGGAGCTGTTTTTT CASSNSRNTGELFF
. TRBD1 18 TRBJ2-3 TRBV27 TGTGCCAGCAGTTCCCTCGGGTTGACAGGGGCTTCGACAGATACGCAGTATTTT CASSSLGLTGASTDTQYF
. . 11 TRBJ1-1 TRBV12-3/TRBV12-4 TGTGCCAGCAGTTTCAGGGGCGAAGCTTTCTTT CASSFRGEAFF
. . 11 TRBJ1-2 TRBV20-1 TGCAGTGCTTCAGTGAACTATGGCTACACCTTC CSASVNYGYTF
. TRBD1 16 TRBJ2-7 TRBV30 TGTGCCTGGAGTAAAATGACCAAACAGGGGACCTACGAGCAGTACTTC CAWSKMTKQGTYEQYF
. . 14 TRBJ2-7 TRBV7-2 TGTGCCAGCAGACTTAGGGGGAGCTCCTACGAGCAGTACTTC CASRLRGSSYEQYF
. . 15 TRBJ2-1 TRBV5-1 TGCGCCAGCAGCTTGGTAACCGCGGGCTACAATGAGCAGTTCTTC CASSLVTAGYNEQFF
. . 17 TRBJ1-3 TRBV24-1 TGTGCCACCAGTGATTCCCTTTCCGGGACTGTGTTTAGCACCATATATTTT CATSDSLSGTVFSTIYF
once . 15 TRBJ1-1 TRBV27 TGTGCCAGCAGTTTGGCGGCCCCAGCGAACACTGAAGCTTTCTTT CASSLAAPANTEAFF
. TRBD2 16 TRBJ2-5 TRBV4-3 TGCGCCAGCAGCCAAGAAAGCGGGGGGGCCGCAGAGACCCAGTACTTC CASSQESGGAAETQYF
. . 15 TRBJ2-2 TRBV27 TGTGCCAGCAGCCGGCAGGGTTCGGTGGCCGGGGAGCTGTTTTTT CASSRQGSVAGELFF
. TRBD1 15 TRBJ2-1 TRBV7-3 TGTGCCAGCAGCTTAGGACAGGGCTCCTACAATGAGCAGTTCTTC CASSLGQGSYNEQFF
once TRBD1 14 TRBJ2-1 TRBV7-8 TGTGCCAGCAGTGTGGCAGGGGGCATGTATGAGCAGTTCTTC CASSVAGGMYEQFF
once . 13 TRBJ1-1 TRBV3-1/TRBV3-2 TGTGCCAGCAGCCAAGGAGCGGATTCTGAAGCTTTCTTT CASSQGADSEAFF
. . 14 TRBJ2-7 TRBV7-2 TGTGCCAGCAGCTCGAGGGACACCCGATCGGAGCAGTACTTC CASSSRDTRSEQYF
. TRBD1 13 TRBJ1-2 TRBV6-2/TRBV6-3 TGTGCCAGCAGCTTCGGACAGGGTCGAGGCTACACCTTC CASSFGQGRGYTF
. . 12 TRBJ1-2 TRBV3-1/TRBV3-2 TGTGCCAGCAGCCCTGACACAGATGGCTACACCTTC CASSPDTDGYTF
. . 14 TRBJ1-5 TRBV2 TGTGCCAGCAGAGCGGGTCTAGGCAATCAGCCCCAGCATTTT CASRAGLGNQPQHF
. TRBD1 17 TRBJ2-6 TRBV18 TGTGCCAGCTCACCAGGTCAGGGGGTCTCTGGGGCCAACGTCCTGACTTTC CASSPGQGVSGANVLTF
. TRBD1 15 TRBJ1-4 TRBV7-6 TGTGCCAGCAGCCCCACAGGGGGCCCAAATGAAAAACTGTTTTTT CASSPTGGPNEKLFF
. . 13 TRBJ1-1 TRBV30 TGTGCCTGGAGTGTAGACAAGAACACTGAAGCTTTCTTT CAWSVDKNTEAFF
. . 15 TRBJ2-4 TRBV6-5 TGTGCCAGCAGTTACGCCCGTACGTCGAGGAACATTCAGTACTTC CASSYARTSRNIQYF
. . 14 TRBJ2-6 TRBV29-1 TGCAGCACCCTGACAGACTCTGGGGCCAACGTCCTGACTTTC CSTLTDSGANVLTF
. TRBD1 15 TRBJ2-3 TRBV6-6 TGTGCCAGCAGGCCCGGGACAGGGATAGGAGATACGCAGTATTTT CASRPGTGIGDTQYF
once TRBD1 14 TRBJ2-1 TRBV4-1 TGCGCCAGCAGCCAAGGACAGGGTCTGAATGAGCAGTTCTTC CASSQGQGLNEQFF
. . 15 TRBJ1-5 TRBV5-5 TGTGCCAGCAGCCGAACCGGGTCCCCTAATCAGCCCCAGCATTTT CASSRTGSPNQPQHF
. TRBD1 14 TRBJ1-1 TRBV6-4 TGTGCCAGCAGGGGGGACAGGGGGAGCACTGAAGCTTTCTTT CASRGDRGSTEAFF
. TRBD2 14 TRBJ2-3 TRBV7-3 TGTGCCAGCAGCTTAACTAGCGGGGACGATACGCAGTATTTT CASSLTSGDDTQYF
. . 15 TRBJ2-5 TRBV12-5 TGTGCTAGTGGCCCCCTAACTGGAGACCGTGAGACCCAGTACTTC CASGPLTGDRETQYF
. . 14 TRBJ1-5 TRBV5-1 TGCGCCAGCAGCTTGACGGGGGGCGGTCAGCCCCAGCATTTT CASSLTGGGQPQHF
. . 14 TRBJ1-6 TRBV19 TGTGCCAGTAGTATATCCCCGGGCGGGTCACCCCTCCACTTT CASSISPGGSPLHF
. . 16 TRBJ2-1 TRBV6-5 TGTGCCAGCAGTTACTCGGCAGACAACACCTACAATGAGCAGTTCTTC CASSYSADNTYNEQFF
. TRBD2 14 TRBJ2-2 TRBV19 TGTGCCACCACCATAGCGGGGGACACCGGGGAGCTGTTTTTT CATTIAGDTGELFF
. TRBD1 14 TRBJ1-2 TRBV3-1/TRBV3-2 TGTGCCAGCAGCCAAGATACTCAAGACAGGGTCTACACCTTC CASSQDTQDRVYTF
. TRBD1 17 TRBJ2-2 TRBV5-1 TGCGCCAGCGGGAGAGACAGGGGCCGGTCGAACACCGGGGAGCTGTTTTTT CASGRDRGRSNTGELFF
. TRBD1 16 TRBJ2-2 TRBV10-1 TGCGCCAGCAGAAACTGGGACAGGGGGCACACCGGGGAGCTGTTTTTT CASRNWDRGHTGELFF
. TRBD2 16 TRBJ2-4 TRBV6-6 TGTGCCAGCAGTGCCAAGTCGACGGGGGGGCTAAACATTCAGTACTTC CASSAKSTGGLNIQYF
. TRBD1 14 TRBJ2-7 TRBV27 TGTGCCAGCAGCCCCACATCAGGGGGCGGCGAGCAGTACTTC CASSPTSGGGEQYF
. . 16 TRBJ2-5 TRBV30 TGTGCCTGGAAGGCAGGGCCGGTTGGTGGGCAAGAGACCCAGTACTTC CAWKAGPVGGQETQYF
. TRBD1 14 TRBJ2-1 TRBV9 TGTGCCAGCAGCCCAGGACAGGGGGAGAATGAGCAGTTCTTC CASSPGQGENEQFF
few TRBD1 16 TRBJ1-6 TRBV4-2 TGTGCCAGCAGCCCTCAGGGGGCGCGCGGTGATTCACCCCTCCACTTT CASSPQGARGDSPLHF
. . 15 TRBJ1-5 TRBV7-2 TGTGCCAGCAGCTTAGCGGGGGGGAAGGGTCAGCCCCAGCATTTT CASSLAGGKGQPQHF
. TRBD2 16 TRBJ2-3 TRBV19 TGTGCCAGTAGTATAGTTGGGCGGGGGGGCACAGATACGCAGTATTTT CASSIVGRGGTDTQYF